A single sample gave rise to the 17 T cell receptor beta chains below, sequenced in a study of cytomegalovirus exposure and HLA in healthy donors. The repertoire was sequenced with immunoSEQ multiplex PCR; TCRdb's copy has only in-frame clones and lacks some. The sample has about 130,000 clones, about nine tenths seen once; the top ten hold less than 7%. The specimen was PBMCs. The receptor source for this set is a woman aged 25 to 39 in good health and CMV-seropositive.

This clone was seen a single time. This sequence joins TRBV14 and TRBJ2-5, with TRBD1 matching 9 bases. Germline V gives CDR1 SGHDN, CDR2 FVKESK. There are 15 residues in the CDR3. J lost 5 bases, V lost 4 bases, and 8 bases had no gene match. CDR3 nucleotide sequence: TGTGCCAGCAGCCCATGGACAGGGGCAGTGGAGACCCAGTACTTC. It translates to CASSPWTGAVETQYF.

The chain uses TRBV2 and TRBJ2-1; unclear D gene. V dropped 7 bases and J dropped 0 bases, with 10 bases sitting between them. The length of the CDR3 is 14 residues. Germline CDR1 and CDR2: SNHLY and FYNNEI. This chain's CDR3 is CASTIRGSYNEQFF. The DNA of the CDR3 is TGTGCCAGCACAATCAGAGGCTCCTACAATGAGCAGTTCTTC.

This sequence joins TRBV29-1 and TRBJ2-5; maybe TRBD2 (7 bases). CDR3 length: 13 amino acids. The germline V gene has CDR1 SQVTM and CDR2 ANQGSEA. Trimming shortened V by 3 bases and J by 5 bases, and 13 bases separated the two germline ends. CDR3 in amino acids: CSVEGGPRETQYF. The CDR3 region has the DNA TGCAGCGTTGAGGGGGGGCCCCGGGAGACCCAGTACTTC.

CDR3 residues: CASREQGANVLTF. The CDR3 bases are TGTGCCAGCAGGGAACAGGGGGCCAACGTCCTGACTTTC. The chain uses TRBV2 and TRBJ2-6; no reliable D call. Per the germline V gene, CDR1 is SNHLY and CDR2 is FYNNEI. Trimming pared 6 bases from V and 4 bases from J, leaving 7 bases between. The CDR3 covers 13 residues.

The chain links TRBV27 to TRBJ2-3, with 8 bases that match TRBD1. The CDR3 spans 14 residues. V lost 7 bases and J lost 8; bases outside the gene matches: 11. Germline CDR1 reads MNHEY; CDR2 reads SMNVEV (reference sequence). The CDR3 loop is CASTLGTGGGTQYF. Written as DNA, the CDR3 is TGTGCCAGCACCTTAGGGACAGGAGGGGGTACGCAGTATTTT.

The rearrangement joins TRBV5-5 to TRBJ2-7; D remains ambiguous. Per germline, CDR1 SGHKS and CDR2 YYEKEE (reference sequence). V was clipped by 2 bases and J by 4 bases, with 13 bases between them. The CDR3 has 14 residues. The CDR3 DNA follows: TGTGCCAGCAGCTTCTACGGCGGTGGATACGAGCAGTACTTC. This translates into CASSFYGGGYEQYF.

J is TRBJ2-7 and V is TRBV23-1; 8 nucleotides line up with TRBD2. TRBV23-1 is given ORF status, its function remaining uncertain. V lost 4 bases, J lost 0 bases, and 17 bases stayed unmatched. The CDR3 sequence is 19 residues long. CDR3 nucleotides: TGCGCCAGCAGTCCCAACAGGGACCGTCCGGGACTAGACTCCTACGAGCAGTACTTC. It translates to CASSPNRDRPGLDSYEQYF.

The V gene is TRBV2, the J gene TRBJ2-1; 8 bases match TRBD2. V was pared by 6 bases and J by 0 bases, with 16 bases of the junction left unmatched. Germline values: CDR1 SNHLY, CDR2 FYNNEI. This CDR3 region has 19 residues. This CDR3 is CASSLPLSSGDTSYNEQFF. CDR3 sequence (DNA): TGTGCCAGCAGCCTACCGCTGAGTAGCGGGGATACCTCCTACAATGAGCAGTTCTTC.

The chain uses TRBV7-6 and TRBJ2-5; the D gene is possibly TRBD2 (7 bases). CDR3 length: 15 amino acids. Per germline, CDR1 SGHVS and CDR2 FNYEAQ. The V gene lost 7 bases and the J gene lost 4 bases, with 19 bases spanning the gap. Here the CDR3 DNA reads TGTGCCAGCACCCCAGCCATAGGGGGGGGAGAGACCCAGTACTTC. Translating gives CASTPAIGGGETQYF.

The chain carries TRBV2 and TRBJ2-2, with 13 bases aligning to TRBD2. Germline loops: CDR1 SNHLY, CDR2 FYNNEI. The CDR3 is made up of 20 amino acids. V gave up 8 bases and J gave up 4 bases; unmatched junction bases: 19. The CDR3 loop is CASEEGIGPGLAGATGELFF. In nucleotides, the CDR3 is TGTGCCAGCGAAGAAGGCATAGGGCCAGGACTAGCGGGAGCCACCGGGGAGCTGTTTTTT. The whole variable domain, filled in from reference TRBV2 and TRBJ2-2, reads EPEVTQTPSHQVTQMGQEVILRCVPISNHLYFYWYRQILGQKVEFLVSFYNNEISEKSEIFDDQFSVERPDGSNFTLKIRSTKLEDSAMYFCASEEGIGPGLAGATGELFFGEGSRLTVL.

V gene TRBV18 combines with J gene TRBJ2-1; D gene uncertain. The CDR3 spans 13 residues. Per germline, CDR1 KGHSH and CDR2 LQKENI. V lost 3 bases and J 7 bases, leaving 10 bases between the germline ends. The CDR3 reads CASSPQWSNEQFF. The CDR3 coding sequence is TGTGCCAGCTCACCTCAGTGGTCTAATGAGCAGTTCTTC.

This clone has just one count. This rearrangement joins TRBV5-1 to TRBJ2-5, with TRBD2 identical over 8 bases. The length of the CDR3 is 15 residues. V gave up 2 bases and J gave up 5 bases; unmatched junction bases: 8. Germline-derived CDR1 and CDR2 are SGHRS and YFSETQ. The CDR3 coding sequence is TGCGCCAGCAGCTTAAACGGGGGGGCCCTGGAGACCCAGTACTTC. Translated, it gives CASSLNGGALETQYF.

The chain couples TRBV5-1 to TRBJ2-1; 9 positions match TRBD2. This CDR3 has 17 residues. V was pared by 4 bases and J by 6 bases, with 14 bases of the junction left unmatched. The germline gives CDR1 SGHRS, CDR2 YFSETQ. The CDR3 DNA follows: TGCGCCAGCAGCCCGGCTGCCCTAGCGGGACTCCCCAATGAGCAGTTCTTC. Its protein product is CASSPAALAGLPNEQFF.

CDR3 nucleotide sequence: TGTGCCAGCAGTTTAGCAGGGGACGGGGCCAACGTCCTGACTTTC. Its translation is CASSLAGDGANVLTF. This sequence joins TRBV28 and TRBJ2-6, with TRBD1 as a possible D gene (6 bases). The CDR3 sequence is 15 residues long. The germline V gene has CDR1 MDHEN and CDR2 SYDVKM. The V end was cut by 2 bases, the J end by 4 bases, with 9 bases between.

CDR3 sequence reads: CASSLDAGSNTDTQYF. Here the CDR3 DNA reads TGCGCCAGCAGCTTGGATGCGGGCTCCAACACAGATACGCAGTATTTT. The chain joins TRBV5-1 to TRBJ2-3; perhaps TRBD2 as D (5 bases). V shed 0 bases and J shed 2 bases, with 13 bases lying between them. CDR1 SGHRS and CDR2 YFSETQ come from the germline V gene. The CDR3 extends over 16 amino acids.

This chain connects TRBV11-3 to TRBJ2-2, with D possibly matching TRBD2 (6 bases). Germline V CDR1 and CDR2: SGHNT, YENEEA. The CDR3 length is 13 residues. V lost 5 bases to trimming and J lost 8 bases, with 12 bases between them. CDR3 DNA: TGTGCCAGCAGCCTCGGGAGTCGTGGGGAGCTGTTTTTT. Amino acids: CASSLGSRGELFF.

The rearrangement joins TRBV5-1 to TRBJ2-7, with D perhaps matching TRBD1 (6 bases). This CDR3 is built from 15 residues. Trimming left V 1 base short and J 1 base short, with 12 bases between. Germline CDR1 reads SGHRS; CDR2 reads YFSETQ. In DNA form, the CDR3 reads TGCGCCAGCAGCTTGTGGGGACATCCATCCTACGAGCAGTACTTC. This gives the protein CASSLWGHPSYEQYF.